One sample yielded the 25 T cell receptor beta chains listed below, sequenced in a study of blood T cell repertoires in COVID-19. Assay: immunoSEQ multiplex PCR; the TCRdb copy retains only in-frame clones and omits some. Among approximately 440,000 clones listed, 80% to 95% were seen once. Sequenced: PBMCs or T cells enriched from blood (not recorded which). The origin of the receptors is a man in his late teens or twenties who had recovered from COVID-19.

The chain links TRBV5-4 to TRBJ2-1, with 9 bases aligning to TRBD2. The CDR3 extends over 14 amino acids. Germline V lookup: CDR1 SGHNT, CDR2 YYREEE (reference sequence). The V segment lost 4 bases and the J segment 8 bases; nucleotides outside the gene matches: 7. CDR3 protein: CASSPGTSRDEQFF. The CDR3 bases are TGTGCCAGCAGCCCGGGGACTAGCAGGGATGAGCAGTTCTTC.

The V call is TRBV5-8, the J call TRBJ1-4, with 7 nucleotides matching TRBD1. The V gene end was trimmed by 0 bases and the J gene end by 11 bases; junction bases not matched to a gene: 10. The CDR3 is 15 amino acids. The germline V gene has CDR1 SGHTS and CDR2 YDEGEE. CDR3 sequence reads: CASSLGRGPSGKLFF. The CDR3 nucleotides read TGTGCCAGCAGCTTGGGAAGGGGGCCCTCGGGCAAACTGTTTTTT.

The CDR3 nucleotides are TGTGCCAGCCGGGACAGTGGCTACGAGCAGTACTTC. Amino acids: CASRDSGYEQYF. V is TRBV12-3 or TRBV12-4 and J is TRBJ2-7, with TRBD1 identical over 7 bases. The CDR3 is 12 residues long. The V segment lost 8 bases and the J segment 3 bases; nucleotides outside the gene matches: 4.

The chain has TRBV7-3 and TRBJ1-1, with a tentative D call TRBD1 (5 bases). The CDR3 length is 14 residues. V was trimmed by 5 bases and J by 4 bases, leaving 14 bases between them. Germline CDR1 reads SGHTA; CDR2 reads FQGTGA. The CDR3 here is CASSLLGAATEAFF. The DNA of the CDR3 is TGTGCCAGCAGCCTCCTTGGGGCAGCCACTGAAGCTTTCTTT.

The rearrangement joins TRBV10-2 to TRBJ1-4; D possibly corresponds to TRBD1 (5 bases). Germline loops: CDR1 WSHSY, CDR2 SAAADI. This CDR3 spans 15 amino acids. The V end lost 4 bases, the J end lost 6 bases, and 15 bases lay between the germline ends. The CDR3 region is CASSGVSTDDEKLFF. In DNA form, the CDR3 reads TGCGCCAGCAGTGGCGTCTCGACAGATGATGAAAAACTGTTTTTT.

A note on this clone: The same CDR3 is also encoded by other DNA sequences in this sample. V usage is TRBV5-1 and J usage is TRBJ1-1; D gene unclear. V lost 2 bases, J lost 1 base, and 9 bases lay in between. The V gene's germline CDR1 is SGHRS and CDR2 YFSETQ. The CDR3 consists of 14 residues. CDR3 amino acids: CASSFSGGNTEAFF. CDR3 sequence (DNA): TGCGCCAGCAGCTTTTCGGGTGGGAACACTGAAGCTTTCTTT. Full variable domain (missing parts from reference TRBV5-1 and TRBJ1-1): KAGVTQTPRYLIKTRGQQVTLSCSPISGHRSVSWYQQTPGQGLQFLFEYFSETQRNKGNFPGRFSGRQFSNSRSEMNVSTLELGDSALYLCASSFSGGNTEAFFGQGTRLTVV.

The CDR3 bases are TGTGCCAGCAGTTCGCGGGACAGAGCCTACGAGCAGTACTTC. Protein product: CASSSRDRAYEQYF. The chain joins TRBV28 to TRBJ2-7, with D possibly matching TRBD1 (7 bases). Germline CDR1 MDHEN, CDR2 SYDVKM. This CDR3 has 14 residues. V lost 4 bases and J 2 bases, leaving 12 bases between the germline ends.

The chain links TRBV12-3 or TRBV12-4 to TRBJ1-1; no firm D call. This CDR3 region has 13 residues. Trimming removed 5 bases from V and 4 bases from J, with 11 bases in between. This chain's CDR3 is CASSLNQATEAFF. The CDR3 DNA reads TGTGCCAGCAGTCTGAACCAGGCCACTGAAGCTTTCTTT.

V and J are TRBV4-1 and TRBJ1-1, with D maybe TRBD1 (5 bases). Trimming removed 2 bases from V and 11 bases from J, with 12 bases in between. Looked up from germline, CDR1 is MGHRA and CDR2 is YSYEKL. The CDR3 is made up of 12 amino acids. This chain's CDR3 is CASSQRGDSAFF. CDR3 DNA: TGCGCCAGCAGCCAACGCGGGGACTCGGCTTTCTTT.

This chain uses TRBV27 with TRBJ1-3, with D possibly matching TRBD1 (5 bases). The CDR3 is 13 amino acids. V was clipped by 8 bases and J by 2 bases, with 10 bases between them. Germline-derived CDR1 and CDR2 are MNHEY and SMNVEV (reference sequence). For the CDR3, the DNA is TGTGCCAGCTCCAGGGAAACTGGAAACACCATATATTTT. Its translation is CASSRETGNTIYF.

The J gene is TRBJ1-4, the V gene TRBV4-1; TRBD1 agrees at 9 bases. There are 15 residues in the CDR3. Trimming removed 1 base from V and 6 bases from J; junction bases left unmatched: 3. Germline CDR1 and CDR2: MGHRA and YSYEKL. The CDR3 DNA follows: TGCGCCAGCAGCCAAGGGGACAGGGAGTATGAAAAACTGTTTTTT. Translated: CASSQGDREYEKLFF.

V gene TRBV2 combines with J gene TRBJ1-5, with D unresolved. The V and J ends lost 7 bases and 1 base respectively, with 11 bases between them. The CDR3 is 14 residues long. Germline V gives CDR1 SNHLY, CDR2 FYNNEI. CDR3 sequence: CASTEGASNQPQHF. Here the CDR3 DNA reads TGTGCCAGCACAGAGGGTGCGAGCAATCAGCCCCAGCATTTT.

J is TRBJ2-7 and V is TRBV10-3; D perhaps matches TRBD2 (6 bases). Germline V gene sequence: CDR1 ENHRY, CDR2 SYGVKD. The V end was cut by 4 bases, the J end by 6 bases, with 10 bases between. The CDR3 spans 12 residues. CDR3 DNA sequence: TGTGCCATCAGTGGGGGAGCGGGCGAGCAGTACTTC. This codes for CAISGGAGEQYF.

The rearrangement uses TRBV6-5 and TRBJ1-6; unclear D gene. Trimming left V 7 bases short and J 7 bases short, with 8 bases between. The germline V gene encodes CDR1 MNHEY and CDR2 SVGAGI. The CDR3 is made up of 12 amino acids. The DNA for the CDR3 is TGTGCCAGCAACAAAAAAAATTCACCCCTCCACTTT. Amino acids: CASNKKNSPLHF.

This clone was observed a few times. This chain links TRBV11-2 with TRBJ2-7; 10 bases are a match to TRBD1. The CDR3 runs 13 residues. CDR1 and CDR2 (germline): SGHAT, FQNNGV. J lost 2 bases, V lost 6 bases, and 1 base had no gene match. The CDR3 protein is CASRGQGTYEQYF. As DNA, the CDR3 is TGTGCCAGCAGGGGACAGGGGACCTACGAGCAGTACTTC.

The CDR3 DNA sequence: TGTGCCATCCACAGACAGGGGGCGTCCTACGAGCAGTACTTC. Encoded protein: CAIHRQGASYEQYF. The gene calls are TRBV2 and TRBJ2-7; 10 bases are shared with TRBD1. This CDR3 region has 14 residues. The J segment lost 1 base and the V segment lost 10 bases, leaving 7 bases of the junction unmatched. Germline CDR1 and CDR2: SNHLY and FYNNEI.

This clone was recorded once. The chain carries TRBV7-9 and TRBJ1-4, with TRBD1 as a possible D gene (6 bases). Germline V gives CDR1 SEHNR, CDR2 FQNEAQ (reference sequence). The CDR3 covers 14 residues. With 3 bases removed from V and 4 bases from J, the gap between germline ends came to 9 bases. CDR3 amino acids: CASSFRTDNEKLFF. The CDR3 nucleotides are TGTGCCAGCAGCTTTAGGACAGATAATGAAAAACTGTTTTTT.

Written as DNA, the CDR3 is TGTGCCAGCAGTTTGGGACAAGACTACGAGCAGTACTTC. Translated, it gives CASSLGQDYEQYF. The chain combines TRBV27 with TRBJ2-7, with a possible D match to TRBD1 (6 bases). Trimming removed 3 bases at V and 3 bases at J, with 9 bases between. There are 13 residues in the CDR3. Germline lookup yields CDR1 MNHEY and CDR2 SMNVEV (reference sequence).

The V gene is TRBV5-6, the J gene TRBJ2-5, with 8 bases lining up with TRBD2. Germline V gene lookup returns CDR1 SGHDT and CDR2 YYEEEE. The CDR3 is made up of 16 amino acids. The V gene end was trimmed by 1 base and the J gene end by 5 bases; junction bases not matched to a gene: 10. The CDR3, as DNA: TGTGCCAGCAGCTTGTCTCCAGCGGGAGTTTCGGAGACCCAGTACTTC. This gives the protein CASSLSPAGVSETQYF.

This sequence joins TRBV12-3 or TRBV12-4 and TRBJ2-1; TRBD1 might be the D (5 bases). This CDR3 region has 13 residues. Deletions cut 10 bases from V and 0 bases from J, with 10 bases between. In nucleotides, the CDR3 is TGTGCCACTACTGACAGCTCCTACAATGAGCAGTTCTTC. Translated, it gives CATTDSSYNEQFF.

The chain carries TRBV11-2 and TRBJ2-1; the match to TRBD2 covers 11 bases. Looked up from germline, CDR1 is SGHAT and CDR2 is FQNNGV. Losses at the gene ends were 3 bases for V and 6 bases for J; bases not matched to a gene: 7. The CDR3 consists of 16 residues. This chain's CDR3 is CASSFRGGTSGNEQFF. The CDR3 DNA reads as TGTGCCAGCAGCTTTCGGGGGGGGACTAGCGGCAATGAGCAGTTCTTC.

The J gene is TRBJ1-2, the V gene TRBV18; unclear D gene. The CDR3 has 13 residues. CDR1 KGHSH and CDR2 LQKENI come from the germline V gene. V was shortened by 4 bases and J by 8 bases, with 14 bases between the two germline ends. The CDR3 DNA sequence: TGTGCCAGCTCACGCGAAACCGAAAAGGGCTACACCTTC. This codes for CASSRETEKGYTF.

The chain joins TRBV29-1 to TRBJ2-3; D is ambiguous. The length of the CDR3 is 10 residues. Germline V CDR1 and CDR2: SQVTM, ANQGSEA. V was shortened by 5 bases and J by 7 bases, with 7 bases between the two germline ends. The CDR3 nucleotides read TGCAGCGTTAACGGTCATACGCAGTATTTT. Amino acid sequence: CSVNGHTQYF.

V and J are TRBV27 and TRBJ2-7, with 7 bases lining up with TRBD2. V was clipped by 4 bases and J by 3 bases; unmatched bases: 9. Germline CDR1 reads MNHEY; CDR2 reads SMNVEV (reference sequence). The CDR3 contains 15 residues. CDR3 region: CASSYRLAKDYEQYF. The DNA of the CDR3 is TGTGCCAGCAGTTACAGACTAGCTAAAGACTACGAGCAGTACTTC.

The rearrangement joins TRBV13 to TRBJ2-3, with a tentative D call TRBD2 (7 bases). The V and J ends lost 4 bases and 2 bases respectively, with 16 bases between them. The CDR3 has 16 amino acids. From germline, CDR1 is PRHDT and CDR2 FYEKMQ (reference sequence). This chain's CDR3 is CASSYWGGAPTDTQYF. As DNA, the CDR3 is TGTGCCAGCAGCTATTGGGGGGGCGCCCCCACAGATACGCAGTATTTT.